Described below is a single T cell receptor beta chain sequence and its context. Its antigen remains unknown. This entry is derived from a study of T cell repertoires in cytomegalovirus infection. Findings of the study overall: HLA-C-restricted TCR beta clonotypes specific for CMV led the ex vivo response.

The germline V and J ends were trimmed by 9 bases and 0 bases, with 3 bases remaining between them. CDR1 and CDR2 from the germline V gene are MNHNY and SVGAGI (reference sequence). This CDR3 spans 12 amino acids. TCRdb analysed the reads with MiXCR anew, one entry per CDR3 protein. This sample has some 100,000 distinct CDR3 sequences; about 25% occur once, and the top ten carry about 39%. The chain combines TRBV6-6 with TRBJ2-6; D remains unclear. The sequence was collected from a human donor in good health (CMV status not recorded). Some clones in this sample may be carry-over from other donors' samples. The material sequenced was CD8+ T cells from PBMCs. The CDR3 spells CASYSGANVLTF. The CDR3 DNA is TGTGCCAGTTACTCTGGGGCCAACGTCCTGACTTTC.